This is a list of T cell receptor beta chains from one sample in a study of OX40 agonist ivuxolimab in advanced cancers. Here immunoSEQ multiplex PCR was the method, and the copy in TCRdb shows in-frame clones only, minus some. Among tens of thousands of clones listed, roughly 88% were seen once. Sequenced here: CD4+ or CD8+ T cells sorted from blood, sampled in a trial of the OX40 agonist ivuxolimab. The receptors originated from an adult with an advanced solid tumor such as melanoma, head and neck, liver or kidney cancer. Each CDR3 is given with its conserved first and last residue. The order of the fields is V gene, J gene, clone size, D gene, CDR3 DNA, CDR3 protein. A D gene is named only where the DNA matches it firmly. Rows may omit the clone size; those that give it use once, few, many or a size class.

TRBV6-5	TRBJ1-2	NA	NA	TGTGCCAGCAAGCAGGAGGGAGGCTACACCTTC	CASKQEGGYTF
TRBV4-1	TRBJ2-7	NA	TRBD2	TGCGCCAGCAGCCCCGGACTAGCGGGATCGGCCGAGCAGTACTTC	CASSPGLAGSAEQYF
TRBV6-4	TRBJ2-1	NA	TRBD2	TGTGCCAGCCTCGTTAGCGGGGGGTACAGGGATGAGCAGTTCTTC	CASLVSGGYRDEQFF
TRBV14	TRBJ1-1	NA	TRBD1	TGTGCCAGCAGCCCGGGGACAGGGGATGAAGCTTTCTTT	CASSPGTGDEAFF
TRBV7-8	TRBJ2-5	NA	NA	TGTGCCAGCAGCTCCCGAGGGGGTGAGACCCAGTACTTC	CASSSRGGETQYF
TRBV1	TRBJ2-7	NA	NA	TGCACCAGCAGCCAACCCCGACAGGTTAACTACGAGCAGTACTTC	CTSSQPRQVNYEQYF
TRBV6-6	TRBJ1-6	NA	NA	TGTGCCAGCGTTCTGGGGTCGTCACCCCTCCACTTT	CASVLGSSPLHF
TRBV4-1	TRBJ2-5	NA	NA	TGCGCCAGCAGCCAAGAACCGGCAGTCCAAGAGACCCAGTACTTC	CASSQEPAVQETQYF
TRBV28	TRBJ2-3	NA	TRBD1	TGTGCCAGCAGGTCCACAGGGGCCTTCAGATTAGATACGCAGTATTTT	CASRSTGAFRLDTQYF
TRBV6-5	TRBJ1-2	NA	TRBD1	TGTGCCAGCAGCCAGTGGGACAGGGCCGACTATGGCTACACCTTC	CASSQWDRADYGYTF
TRBV4-3	TRBJ2-7	NA	NA	TGCGCCAGCAGCCAAGTGGGGGGATCTGGCGACGAGCAGTACTTC	CASSQVGGSGDEQYF
TRBV28	TRBJ1-3	NA	NA	TGTGCCAGCAGCGCCATTTGGGGGAGCTCTGGAAACACCATATATTTT	CASSAIWGSSGNTIYF
TRBV28	TRBJ2-5	NA	NA	TGTGCCAGCAGGTCCGGGACTCCCAGGGAGACCCAGTACTTC	CASRSGTPRETQYF
TRBV7-9	TRBJ1-4	NA	TRBD1	TGTGCCAGCAGCTCAACCTTGGGACAGGGGGATGAAAAACTGTTTTTT	CASSSTLGQGDEKLFF
TRBV6-1	TRBJ2-7	NA	NA	TGTGCCAGCATTCATACTAGCATGTTGCGCGAGCAGTACTTC	CASIHTSMLREQYF
TRBV4-3	TRBJ2-7	once	TRBD1	TGCGCCAGCAGCCAAGATAGGCAGGGGGCGGGCGAGCAGTACTTC	CASSQDRQGAGEQYF
TRBV18	TRBJ2-5	NA	TRBD2	TGTGCCAGCTCATGGACTAGCGGGGTCGAGACCCAGTACTTC	CASSWTSGVETQYF
TRBV18	TRBJ2-3	NA	NA	TGTGCCAGCTCACCCGATCCCACAGATACGCAGTATTTT	CASSPDPTDTQYF
TRBV18	TRBJ2-1	NA	NA	TGTGCCAGCTCACCATACCGGGGGTTTAGGAATGAGCAGTTCTTC	CASSPYRGFRNEQFF
TRBV5-1	TRBJ2-4	NA	NA	TGCGCCAGCAGCCCCGGGATCCTACTAGCCAAAAACATTCAGTACTTC	CASSPGILLAKNIQYF
TRBV7-9	TRBJ1-1	NA	NA	TGTGCCAGCAGCCAGGAAGTTTCGGGGGGTGAAGCTTTCTTT	CASSQEVSGGEAFF
TRBV6-5	TRBJ1-1	NA	NA	TGTGCCAGCAGTCGCGGGGGGGCTGAGAACACTGAAGCTTTCTTT	CASSRGGAENTEAFF
TRBV2	TRBJ2-1	NA	NA	TGTGCCAGCAGTGCTAGGCTAGCCGTGGGCAATGAGCAGTTCTTC	CASSARLAVGNEQFF
TRBV7-2	TRBJ2-3	NA	TRBD2	TGTGCCAGCAGCTTACCCGAACTAGCGGGAGGAGATACGCAGTATTTT	CASSLPELAGGDTQYF
TRBV28	TRBJ2-5	NA	TRBD2	TGTGCCAGCAGCCTATCATTAGCGGGAGTAGATCAAGAGACCCAGTACTTC	CASSLSLAGVDQETQYF
TRBV19	TRBJ2-1	NA	NA	TGTGCCAGTAGTATTATTAGGGGGGGGGTATACAATGAGCAGTTCTTC	CASSIIRGGVYNEQFF
TRBV5-5	TRBJ1-2	NA	NA	TGTGCCAGCAGCCGGGACACCAGCTTCTATGGCTACACCTTC	CASSRDTSFYGYTF
TRBV10-3	TRBJ1-1	NA	NA	TGTGCCATCAGTGTTGGACAGAGCAACACTGAAGCTTTCTTT	CAISVGQSNTEAFF
TRBV5-1	TRBJ1-6	NA	NA	TGCGCCAGCAGCTTGTGGGGCGGGTCAGGGGATAATTCACCCCTCCACTTT	CASSLWGGSGDNSPLHF
TRBV19	TRBJ2-2	NA	TRBD1	TGTGCCAGTAGTAGGAGGACAGGGTCCGGGGAGCTGTTTTTT	CASSRRTGSGELFF
TRBV7-2	TRBJ2-1	NA	NA	TGTGCCAGCAGCTTAGTTCTGGACAATGAGCAGTTCTTC	CASSLVLDNEQFF
TRBV6-1	TRBJ2-5	NA	NA	TGTGCCAGCAGTGAAGCGCTTCCCGTCTCTGAGCAGTACTTC	CASSEALPVSEQYF
TRBV5-1	TRBJ2-6	few	TRBD2	TGCGCCAGCAGCTGGGGAGCGGCGGCTAGCGGGGCTGGGGCCAACGTCCTGACTTTC	CASSWGAAASGAGANVLTF
TRBV2	TRBJ2-1	NA	NA	TGTGCCAGCAGTGCCCGGGAGGAGCAGTTCTTC	CASSAREEQFF
TRBV29-1	TRBJ2-1	NA	TRBD2	TGCAGCGTCCCCTCCGGGGGGGGCGAGCAGTTCTTC	CSVPSGGGEQFF
TRBV5-5	TRBJ2-3	NA	TRBD1	TGTGCCAGCAGCTTGGGGGGACAGGGCCCAGTAAGCACAGATACGCAGTATTTT	CASSLGGQGPVSTDTQYF
TRBV30	TRBJ2-1	NA	NA	TGTGCCTGGAGTGTACCCCAAACGGGGCGCGGCTCCTACAATGAGCAGTTCTTC	CAWSVPQTGRGSYNEQFF
TRBV5-1	TRBJ1-4	NA	TRBD1	TGCGCCAGCAGCCCACAGGGGGCGGGGGAAAAACTGTTTTTT	CASSPQGAGEKLFF
TRBV5-6	TRBJ1-5	NA	TRBD1	TGTGCCAGCAGCTTGACCGCCGGGACAGGGCTTAGCAATCAGCCCCAGCATTTT	CASSLTAGTGLSNQPQHF
TRBV10-3	TRBJ1-5	few	NA	TGTGCCATCAGTAGGGCACAGGATAGCAATCAGCCCCAGCATTTT	CAISRAQDSNQPQHF
TRBV7-9	TRBJ2-7	NA	NA	TGTGCCAGCAGCTCCAGACAGGACAATTCTTACGAGCAGTACTTC	CASSSRQDNSYEQYF
TRBV6-1	TRBJ1-2	NA	NA	TGTGCCAGCAGTATAAGGTTAGCTAACTATGGCTACACCTTC	CASSIRLANYGYTF
TRBV7-6	TRBJ2-3	few	TRBD2	TGTGCCAGCAGCTTAGATGCGGGGGGAGGCGCAGATACGCAGTATTTT	CASSLDAGGGADTQYF
TRBV30	TRBJ2-7	NA	NA	TGTGCCTGGAGTGCCCTACGCCAGGGTGGGTTCCACGAGCAGTACTTC	CAWSALRQGGFHEQYF
TRBV19	TRBJ2-5	NA	NA	TGTGCCAGTACCCAGGGGGGGACTAGAAGGGAGACCCAGTACTTC	CASTQGGTRRETQYF
TRBV21-1	TRBJ2-5	few	NA	TGTGCCAGCATCACCCTAGCGGGCCAAGAGACCCAGTACTTC	CASITLAGQETQYF
TRBV11-2	TRBJ2-3	NA	TRBD1	TGTGCCAGCAGGGAATTGGACAGGGTGAAGCAGTATTTT	CASRELDRVKQYF